Presented here are 10 T cell receptor beta chains from one specimen sequenced in a study of graft-versus-host responses after intestinal transplantation. Some clones are missing from TCRdb's copy, which holds only in-frame ones; the method was immunoSEQ multiplex PCR. The sample carries 77,000 or so clones, roughly 90% recorded once. This specimen consisted of PBMCs, obtained 98 days after intestinal transplantation. The receptors derive from a human patient who received an intestinal transplant, so some T cells may come from the graft donor.

The chain uses TRBV6-1 and TRBJ2-7; D remains unclear. Between the trimmed V and J ends, which lost 9 bases and 0 bases, there was a span of 12 bases. From germline, CDR1 is MNHNS and CDR2 SASEGT. The CDR3 covers 13 residues. CDR3 amino acids: CASGLAASYEQYF. CDR3 coding DNA: TGTGCCAGTGGCTTGGCTGCCTCCTACGAGCAGTACTTC.

The chain couples TRBV20-1 to TRBJ2-1; no definite D call. Germline CDR1 is DFQATT and CDR2 is SNEGSKA (reference sequence). V lost 5 bases and J 9 bases, leaving 8 bases between the germline ends. The CDR3 runs 10 residues. The CDR3 DNA reads TGCAGTGCTCTCTGGGGTGAGCAGTTCTTC. It specifies CSALWGEQFF.

The J gene is TRBJ1-1, the V gene TRBV6-5, with D possibly being TRBD1 (6 bases). Trimming removed 8 bases at V and 6 bases at J, with 22 bases between. CDR3 size: 15 residues. CDR1 is MNHEY, CDR2 SVGAGI, per germline. The chain's CDR3 is CASGAGDILAAEAFF. The DNA of the CDR3 is TGTGCCAGCGGTGCTGGGGACATCTTAGCAGCTGAAGCTTTCTTT.

A remark on this clone: At the DNA level, this CDR3 is encoded by other sequences in the same sample as well. The V gene is TRBV21-1, the J gene TRBJ2-7; TRBD1 is the table's D call, not checked against the DNA. TRBV21-1 is labeled a pseudogene. The CDR3 spans 16 residues. This CDR3 reads CASSKLPGQGPYEQYF. In DNA, the CDR3 is TGTGCCAGCAGCAAACTTCCGGGACAGGGGCCCTACGAGCAGTACTTC.

The chain links TRBV5-4 to TRBJ2-2; 9 nucleotides align to TRBD2. Per the germline V gene, CDR1 is SGHNT and CDR2 is YYREEE (reference sequence). The CDR3 sequence is 15 residues long. V was clipped by 4 bases and J by 4 bases; unmatched bases: 5. The DNA of the CDR3 is TGTGCCAGCAGCAGGACTAGCGCGGGCACCGGGGAGCTGTTTTTT. Protein: CASSRTSAGTGELFF.

This chain uses TRBV6-6 with TRBJ2-1; 9 nucleotides line up with TRBD1. The CDR3 runs 15 residues. V trimming: 8 bases; J trimming: 7 bases; junction bases outside the gene matches: 12. Germline lookup yields CDR1 MNHNY and CDR2 SVGAGI (reference sequence). The CDR3 DNA is TGTGCCAGCGGGGGGGGACAGGGAAGGAAAAATGAGCAGTTCTTC. Its translation: CASGGGQGRKNEQFF.

The genes are TRBV11-2 and TRBJ1-1; D is undetermined. This CDR3 comprises 11 residues. Germline V CDR1 and CDR2: SGHAT, FQNNGV. Between the trimmed V and J ends, which lost 5 bases and 8 bases, there was a span of 9 bases. In DNA, the CDR3 is TGTGCCAGCAGCACGGTTAAAGAAGCTTTCTTT. Its translation is CASSTVKEAFF. The entire variable domain, with the rest obtained from reference TRBV11-2 and TRBJ1-1, is as follows: EAGVAQSPRYKIIEKRQSVAFWCNPISGHATLYWYQQILGQGPKLLIQFQNNGVVDDSQLPKDRFSAERLKGVDSTLKIQPAKLEDSAVYLCASSTVKEAFFGQGTRLTVV.

The chain links TRBV28 to TRBJ2-7, with TRBD1 identical over 8 bases. The CDR3 has 14 amino acids. Trimming took 8 bases from V and 3 from J; bases not matched to a gene: 9. Looked up from germline, CDR1 is MDHEN and CDR2 is SYDVKM. The CDR3 spells CASRPGGQGYEQYF. CDR3 nucleotide sequence: TGTGCCAGCCGCCCGGGCGGACAGGGCTACGAGCAGTACTTC.

The chain uses TRBV7-6 and TRBJ2-1, with a tentative D call TRBD2 (6 bases). Germline CDR1 SGHVS, CDR2 FNYEAQ. The CDR3 runs 16 residues. V lost 5 bases to trimming and J lost 4 bases, with 18 bases between them. In DNA, the CDR3 is TGTGCCAGCAGCCCTTTTACTGGCGGGGCGTACAATGAGCAGTTCTTC. It yields the protein CASSPFTGGAYNEQFF.

The chain carries TRBV6-5 and TRBJ2-7; D is possibly TRBD1 (5 bases). The V gene's germline CDR1 is MNHEY and CDR2 SVGAGI. The CDR3 covers 13 residues. Trimming cost V 2 bases and J 2 bases, with 7 bases left between them. The CDR3 loop is CASSYRGAYEQYF. The CDR3 DNA reads TGTGCCAGCAGTTACAGGGGTGCCTACGAGCAGTACTTC.